This T cell receptor (beta chain) stems from a study of T cells in Graves' hyperthyroidism and ophthalmopathy. Study outcomes and limitations: Ophthalmopathy was separated from stable hyperthyroidism by a 13 V-J model. Most thyroid clonotypes expanded above 0.001 were also detected in blood. The model foresaw ophthalmopathy a median around 6.8 months prior to onset.

Using RNA transcripts as the source, TCR beta CDR3 regions were amplified. The HTBI primer set was used in a first-round RT-PCR of the TCR CDR3. MiXCR, run by TCRdb on the multiplex PCR reads, gives a single entry per CDR3 protein. The table has 300,000 to 450,000 distinct CDR3 sequences, 25% seen once. Remarks on this clonotype: Antigen: not known.

Diagnosis of hyperthyroidism was new in patients aged 18 to 65, and its duration was under 2 months. Sequencing was carried out using blood. The sequence was obtained from a man aged 50 to 60 with Graves' hyperthyroidism.

CDR3 coding DNA: TGTGCCATCAGTGACCCGACTAGCGGGAGAAACAATGAGCAGTTCTTC. This sequence encodes CAISDPTSGRNNEQFF. The chain joins TRBV10-3 to TRBJ2-1, with 12 bases identical to TRBD2. The J segment lost 5 bases and the V segment lost 3 bases, leaving 5 bases of the junction unmatched. CDR1 is ENHRY and CDR2 is SYGVKD in the germline V gene. The CDR3 covers 16 residues.